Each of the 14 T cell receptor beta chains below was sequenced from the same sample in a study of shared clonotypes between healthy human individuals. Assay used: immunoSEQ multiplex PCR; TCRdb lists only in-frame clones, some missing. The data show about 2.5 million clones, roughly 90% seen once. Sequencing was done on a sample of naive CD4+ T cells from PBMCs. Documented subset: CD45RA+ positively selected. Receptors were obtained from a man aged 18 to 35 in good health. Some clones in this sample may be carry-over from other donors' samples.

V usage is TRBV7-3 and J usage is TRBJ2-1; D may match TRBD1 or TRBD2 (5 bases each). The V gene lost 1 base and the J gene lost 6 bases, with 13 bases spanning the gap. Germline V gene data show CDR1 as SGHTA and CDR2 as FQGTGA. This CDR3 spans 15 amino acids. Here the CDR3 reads CASSLRRSGLNEQFF. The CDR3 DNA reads TGTGCCAGCAGCTTAAGGAGGTCAGGGCTCAATGAGCAGTTCTTC.

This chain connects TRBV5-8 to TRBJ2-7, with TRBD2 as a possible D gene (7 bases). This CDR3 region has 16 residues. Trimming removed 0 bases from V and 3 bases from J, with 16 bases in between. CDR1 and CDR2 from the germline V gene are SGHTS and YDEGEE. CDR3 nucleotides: TGTGCCAGCAGCTTGGACGGGGGGCTTACCGGCTACGAGCAGTACTTC. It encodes CASSLDGGLTGYEQYF.

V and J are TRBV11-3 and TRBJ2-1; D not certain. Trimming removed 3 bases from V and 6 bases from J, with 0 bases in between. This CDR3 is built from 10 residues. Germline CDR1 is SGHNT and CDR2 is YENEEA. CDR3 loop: CASSFNEQFF. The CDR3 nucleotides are TGTGCCAGCAGCTTCAATGAGCAGTTCTTC.

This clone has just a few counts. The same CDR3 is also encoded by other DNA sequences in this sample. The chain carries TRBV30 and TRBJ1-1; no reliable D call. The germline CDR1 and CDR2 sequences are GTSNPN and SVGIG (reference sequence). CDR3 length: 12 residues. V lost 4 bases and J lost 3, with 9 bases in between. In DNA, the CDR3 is TGTGCCTGGAATCGGGTAGACACTGAAGCTTTCTTT. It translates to CAWNRVDTEAFF.

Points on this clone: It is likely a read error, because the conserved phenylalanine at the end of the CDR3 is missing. This CDR3 reads CSTGDRGYGYTS. Written as DNA, the CDR3 is TGCAGCACTGGGGACAGGGGTTATGGCTACACCTCC. The chain carries TRBV29-1 and TRBJ1-2; 10 bases are a match to TRBD1. Germline V gives CDR1 SQVTM, CDR2 ANQGSEA. With V trimmed by 8 bases and J by 5 bases, 5 bases remained unmatched. The CDR3 covers 12 residues.

The CDR3 reads CASGLTDRIPYEQYF. The DNA of the CDR3 is TGTGCTAGTGGTTTGACCGACAGGATTCCCTACGAGCAGTACTTC. The rearrangement uses TRBV12-5 and TRBJ2-7; D is perhaps TRBD1 (6 bases). Germline V gene lookup returns CDR1 LGHNT and CDR2 FRNRAP. The CDR3 runs 15 residues. V was shortened by 2 bases and J by 2 bases, with 13 bases between the two germline ends.

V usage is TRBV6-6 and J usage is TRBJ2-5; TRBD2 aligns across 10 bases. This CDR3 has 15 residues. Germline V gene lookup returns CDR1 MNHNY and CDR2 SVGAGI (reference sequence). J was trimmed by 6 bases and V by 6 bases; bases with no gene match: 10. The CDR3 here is CASRIGLAARQTQYF. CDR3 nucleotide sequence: TGTGCCAGCAGAATAGGACTAGCGGCTCGGCAGACCCAGTACTTC.

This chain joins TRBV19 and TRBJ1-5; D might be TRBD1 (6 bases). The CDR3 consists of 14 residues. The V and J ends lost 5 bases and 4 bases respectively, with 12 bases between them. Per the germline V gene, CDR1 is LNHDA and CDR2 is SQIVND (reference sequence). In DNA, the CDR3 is TGTGCCAGTAGTCGCAGGGGATATAATCAGCCCCAGCATTTT. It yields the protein CASSRRGYNQPQHF.

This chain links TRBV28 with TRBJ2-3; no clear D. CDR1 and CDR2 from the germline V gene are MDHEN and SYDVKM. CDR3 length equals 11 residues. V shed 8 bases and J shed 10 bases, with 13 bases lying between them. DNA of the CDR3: TGTGCCAGCGCCTCGGGCCTTCCGCAGTATTTT. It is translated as CASASGLPQYF.

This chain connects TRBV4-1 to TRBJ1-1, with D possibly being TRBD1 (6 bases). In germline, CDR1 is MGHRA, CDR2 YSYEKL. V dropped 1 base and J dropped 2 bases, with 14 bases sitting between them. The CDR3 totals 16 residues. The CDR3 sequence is CASSQAPVRGNTEAFF. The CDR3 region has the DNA TGCGCCAGCAGCCAAGCCCCCGTCAGGGGCAACACTGAAGCTTTCTTT.

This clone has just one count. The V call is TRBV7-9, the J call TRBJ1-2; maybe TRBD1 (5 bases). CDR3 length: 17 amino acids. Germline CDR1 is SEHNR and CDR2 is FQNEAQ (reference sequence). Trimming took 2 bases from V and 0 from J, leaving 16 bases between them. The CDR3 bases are TGTGCCAGCAGCTTAATTAAGCCCGGGACTTCTAACTATGGCTACACCTTC. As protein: CASSLIKPGTSNYGYTF.

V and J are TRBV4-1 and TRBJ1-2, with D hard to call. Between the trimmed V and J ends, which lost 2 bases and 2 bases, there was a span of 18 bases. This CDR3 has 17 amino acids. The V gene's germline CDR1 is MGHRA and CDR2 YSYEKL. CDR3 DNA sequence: TGCGCCAGCAGCCAACAGATTCCACCGGGTCTGAACTATGGCTACACCTTC. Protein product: CASSQQIPPGLNYGYTF.

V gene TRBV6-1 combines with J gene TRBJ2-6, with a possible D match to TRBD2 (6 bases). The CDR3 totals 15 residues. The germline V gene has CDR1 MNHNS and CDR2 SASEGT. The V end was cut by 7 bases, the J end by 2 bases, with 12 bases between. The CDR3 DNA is TGTGCCAGCACCGGAGGACTACCTGGGGCCAACGTCCTGACTTTC. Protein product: CASTGGLPGANVLTF.

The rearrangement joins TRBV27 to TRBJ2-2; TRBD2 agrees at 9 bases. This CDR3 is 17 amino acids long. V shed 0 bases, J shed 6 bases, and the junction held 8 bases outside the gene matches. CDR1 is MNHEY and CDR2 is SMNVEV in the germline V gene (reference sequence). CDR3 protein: CASSLSLLAGRAGELFF. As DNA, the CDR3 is TGTGCCAGCAGTTTATCGCTGCTAGCGGGAAGGGCCGGGGAGCTGTTTTTT.